These 8 T cell receptor beta chains were sequenced from one sample in a study of type 1 regulatory T cells. TCRdb processed the reads anew with MiXCR; each CDR3 protein has one entry. The top ten clones hold roughly 2.4% of a sample with some 100,000 distinct CDR3 sequences, roughly 31% of them seen once. Sequencing was done on a sample of CD4+ T cells, either the whole sample or a sorted fraction (not recorded which). The origin of the receptors is a human donor in good health.

V gene TRBV11-2 combines with J gene TRBJ2-7; no clear D gene. The CDR3 spans 12 residues. V was trimmed by 0 bases and J by 6 bases, leaving 6 bases between them. Germline V gene sequence: CDR1 SGHAT, CDR2 FQNNGV. The CDR3 region has the DNA TGTGCCAGCAGCTTAGACAGACGCGAGCAGTACTTC. Translation gives CASSLDRREQYF.

This chain joins TRBV7-9 and TRBJ2-7, with 8 bases aligning to TRBD2. Germline CDR1 and CDR2: SEHNR and FQNEAQ (reference sequence). With 4 bases clipped from V and 2 bases from J, the junction kept 7 bases outside the gene matches. This CDR3 has 15 amino acids. The CDR3 sequence is CASSSRAGATYEQYF. The CDR3 DNA is TGTGCCAGCAGCTCCCGAGCGGGAGCCACCTACGAGCAGTACTTC. The whole variable domain, filled in from reference TRBV7-9 and TRBJ2-7, reads DTGVSQNPRHKITKRGQNVTFRCDPISEHNRLYWYRQTLGQGPEFLTYFQNEAQLEKSRLLSDRFSAERPKGSFSTLEIQRTEQGDSAMYLCASSSRAGATYEQYFGPGTRLTVT.

DNA of the CDR3: TGCGCCAGCAGCCCAAGGTCTGGGGCCAACGTCCTGACTTTC. Its protein product is CASSPRSGANVLTF. The rearrangement joins TRBV5-1 to TRBJ2-6; D uncertain. CDR3 length equals 14 residues. Deletions cut 4 bases from V and 1 base from J, with 6 bases between. Looked up from germline, CDR1 is SGHRS and CDR2 is YFSETQ.

This clonotype was picked up a small number of times. This rearrangement joins TRBV4-3 to TRBJ2-2; D is possibly TRBD1 or TRBD2 (5 bases each). This CDR3 is 15 amino acids long. Germline-derived CDR1 and CDR2 are LGHNA and YSLEER. The V end lost 0 bases, the J end lost 6 bases, and 11 bases lay between the germline ends. The DNA for the CDR3 is TGCGCCAGCAGCCAAGATCGGGGACGCGCCGGGGAGCTGTTTTTT. Protein product: CASSQDRGRAGELFF.

The V gene is TRBV7-9, the J gene TRBJ2-7, with 9 bases that match TRBD2. This CDR3 is 18 amino acids long. J gave up 0 bases and V 0 bases, and 9 bases lay outside the gene matches. Germline assignment: CDR1 SEHNR and CDR2 FQNEAQ (reference sequence). The CDR3, as DNA: TGTGCCAGCAGCTTAGCGGGGGGTCGACTAGCGGTCTCCTACGAGCAGTACTTC. This codes for CASSLAGGRLAVSYEQYF.

The chain employs TRBV5-1 and TRBJ2-1; 9 positions agree with TRBD2. Germline CDR1 and CDR2: SGHRS and YFSETQ. CDR3 size: 17 residues. V shed 0 bases, J shed 4 bases, and the junction held 8 bases outside the gene matches. CDR3 sequence reads: CASSLVAGGLIYNEQFF. The CDR3 DNA reads TGCGCCAGCAGCTTGGTCGCGGGAGGGCTGATTTACAATGAGCAGTTCTTC.

V and J are TRBV28 and TRBJ2-3, with 10 bases lining up with TRBD2. V gave up 1 base and J gave up 5 bases; unmatched junction bases: 6. CDR3 length equals 16 residues. The V gene's germline CDR1 is MDHEN and CDR2 SYDVKM. The CDR3 loop is CASSLSSGRALDTQYF. CDR3 DNA: TGTGCCAGCAGTTTATCCAGCGGGAGGGCTCTAGATACGCAGTATTTT.

The chain has TRBV20-1 and TRBJ2-7, with 10 bases fitting TRBD2. J was trimmed by 1 base and V by 8 bases; bases with no gene match: 8. The CDR3 runs 14 residues. Germline lookup yields CDR1 DFQATT and CDR2 SNEGSKA (reference sequence). CDR3: CSITGTSASYEQYF. Written as DNA, the CDR3 is TGCAGTATAACGGGGACTAGCGCATCCTACGAGCAGTACTTC.